The TCR beta chain under discussion was sequenced for a study of human T cells and chemical hapten exposure. Ten or more counts support this clonotype. The study's library attached unique molecular identifiers to single cDNA molecules. From the RACE reads, TCRdb called clonotypes with MiXCR, one entry per CDR3 protein. The top ten clones hold around 6% of a sample with about 400,000 distinct CDR3 sequences, 6% to 7% of them seen once. As for time point: patch test 2, 6 weeks after DPC sensitization. Treatment indicated: therapeutic diphenylcyclopropenone sensitization with weekly scalp DPC. V was trimmed by 2 bases and J by 8 bases, leaving 7 bases between them. Germline CDR1 and CDR2: SGHAT and FQNNGV. The CDR3 sequence is 12 residues long.

The sequencing here drew on whole blood, taken in connection with sensitization to the hapten diphenylcyclopropenone (DPC). The V gene is TRBV11-2, the J gene TRBJ2-4; D unclear. The TCR sequence derives from a woman younger than 30 with alopecia areata. Some clones in this sample may be carry-over from other donors' samples. The CDR3 DNA follows: TGTGCCAGCAGCTTATTCTCCGACATTCAGTACTTC. Protein sequence: CASSLFSDIQYF.